This is a list of T cell receptor beta chains from one sample in a study of T cell responses to AZD1222 COVID-19 vaccine. Libraries were prepared by immunoSEQ multiplex PCR; TCRdb keeps only in-frame clonotypes and omits some of them. The table includes roughly 150,000 clones, around 90% detected once. This material consisted of peripheral blood, taken 28 days after the second AZD1222 dose. These receptors were taken from an adult who received the AZD1222 COVID-19 vaccine. Each CDR3 is given with its conserved first and last residue. The order of the fields is J gene, V gene, CDR3 protein.

j_call: TRBJ2-7; v_call: TRBV5-4; cdr3_aa: CASSFSGKVNHEQYF
j_call: TRBJ2-5; v_call: TRBV7-2; cdr3_aa: CASSSGTRGTQYF
j_call: TRBJ1-6; v_call: TRBV30; cdr3_aa: CAWRSWGGGGDSPLHF
j_call: TRBJ1-2; v_call: TRBV6-5; cdr3_aa: CASSRHGGDDYTF
j_call: TRBJ2-7; v_call: TRBV3-1/TRBV3-2; cdr3_aa: CASSQRVGRNYEQYF
j_call: TRBJ2-7; v_call: TRBV18; cdr3_aa: CASSQTLAGTYEQYF
j_call: TRBJ1-2; v_call: TRBV5-1; cdr3_aa: CASSLAGGYGYTF
j_call: TRBJ2-3; v_call: TRBV5-6; cdr3_aa: CASSPGQVGVDTQYF
j_call: TRBJ1-4; v_call: TRBV7-2; cdr3_aa: CASRTMTVPNEKLFF
j_call: TRBJ2-1; v_call: TRBV11-2; cdr3_aa: CASSLELVRTAEQFF
j_call: TRBJ2-5; v_call: TRBV4-3; cdr3_aa: CASSQDRRETQYF
j_call: TRBJ2-5; v_call: TRBV7-2; cdr3_aa: CASSFNSGEETQYF
j_call: TRBJ2-3; v_call: TRBV11-2; cdr3_aa: CASRPGQGIDTQYF
j_call: TRBJ2-6; v_call: TRBV7-2; cdr3_aa: CASSLEGWSDSGANVLTF
j_call: TRBJ2-3; v_call: TRBV5-1; cdr3_aa: CASSFSGGRGDTQYF
j_call: TRBJ1-4; v_call: TRBV18; cdr3_aa: CASSPGGQVTKLFF
j_call: TRBJ1-4; v_call: TRBV28; cdr3_aa: CAAEETGKATNEKLFF
j_call: TRBJ2-1; v_call: TRBV30; cdr3_aa: CAWSLEVAGGSYNEQFF
j_call: TRBJ2-3; v_call: TRBV11-2; cdr3_aa: CASSSLRGARSDTQYF
j_call: TRBJ1-2; v_call: TRBV30; cdr3_aa: CAWTDRDIGYTF
j_call: TRBJ1-2; v_call: TRBV28; cdr3_aa: CSTTPGQGFWEGYGYTF
j_call: TRBJ2-6; v_call: TRBV27; cdr3_aa: CASSLRVASGPGSGANVLTF
j_call: TRBJ2-2; v_call: TRBV18; cdr3_aa: CASSLLGNANTGELFF
j_call: TRBJ1-1; v_call: TRBV4-1; cdr3_aa: CASSRNGLMNTEAFF
j_call: TRBJ2-7; v_call: TRBV5-4; cdr3_aa: CASSSSTGSYEQYF
j_call: TRBJ2-1; v_call: TRBV5-4; cdr3_aa: CASSTPPQGLGHNEQFF
j_call: TRBJ1-6; v_call: TRBV6-5; cdr3_aa: CASRRPGQGYSPLHF
j_call: TRBJ2-3; v_call: TRBV30; cdr3_aa: CAGTGLAGGEWDTQYF
j_call: TRBJ1-6; v_call: TRBV2; cdr3_aa: CASNYHNSPLHF
j_call: TRBJ2-7; v_call: TRBV19; cdr3_aa: CASSDMGTGAYEQYF
j_call: TRBJ2-5; v_call: TRBV7-2; cdr3_aa: CASSRALGPGETQYF
j_call: TRBJ1-5; v_call: TRBV27; cdr3_aa: CASSLRGDYSNQPQHF
j_call: TRBJ1-1; v_call: TRBV6-5; cdr3_aa: CASSYRGVNTEAFF
j_call: TRBJ1-2; v_call: TRBV3-1/TRBV3-2; cdr3_aa: CASSQEDISGYTF
j_call: TRBJ2-3; v_call: TRBV7-9; cdr3_aa: CASSLSLLNTQYF
j_call: TRBJ1-1; v_call: TRBV7-2; cdr3_aa: CASSLVPPSGNNPNTEAFF
j_call: TRBJ1-5; v_call: TRBV30; cdr3_aa: CAWSAPGQLIHSNQPQHF
j_call: TRBJ2-1; v_call: TRBV7-2; cdr3_aa: CASSLARGSYNEQFF
j_call: TRBJ2-1; v_call: TRBV28; cdr3_aa: CASSLFGQGGYNEQFF
j_call: TRBJ2-3; v_call: TRBV5-4; cdr3_aa: CASSSGGLAGYTQYF
j_call: TRBJ2-3; v_call: TRBV7-3; cdr3_aa: CASSLSTDTQYF
j_call: TRBJ2-7; v_call: TRBV5-1; cdr3_aa: CASSWRDSGNEQYF
j_call: TRBJ2-5; v_call: TRBV3-1/TRBV3-2; cdr3_aa: CASSPWTSGKETQYF
j_call: TRBJ2-7; v_call: TRBV13; cdr3_aa: CASKLAGRHEQYF
j_call: TRBJ2-3; v_call: TRBV4-1; cdr3_aa: CASSQGGSSTDTQYF
j_call: TRBJ2-3; v_call: TRBV5-6; cdr3_aa: CASSSWNTDTQYF
j_call: TRBJ1-5; v_call: TRBV2; cdr3_aa: CASSEGQVYPQHF
j_call: TRBJ1-5; v_call: TRBV18; cdr3_aa: CASSPPSDRGNQPQHF
j_call: TRBJ1-5; v_call: TRBV19; cdr3_aa: CASSQDGYQPQHF
j_call: TRBJ2-3; v_call: TRBV3-1/TRBV3-2; cdr3_aa: CASSHRASADTQYF
j_call: TRBJ2-7; v_call: TRBV28; cdr3_aa: CASRAGTGPYEQYF
j_call: TRBJ1-5; v_call: TRBV7-2; cdr3_aa: CASSSEGSGGQPQHF
j_call: TRBJ2-1; v_call: TRBV3-1/TRBV3-2; cdr3_aa: CASSQERPWQGSYNEQFF
j_call: TRBJ1-6; v_call: TRBV19; cdr3_aa: CASSTNRDSPLHF
j_call: TRBJ1-2; v_call: TRBV7-9; cdr3_aa: CASSQGDFPLGDGYTF
j_call: TRBJ2-2; v_call: TRBV21-1; cdr3_aa: CASSKVSGTGGRLNTGELFF
j_call: TRBJ2-5; v_call: TRBV6-6; cdr3_aa: CASSGQGGETQYF